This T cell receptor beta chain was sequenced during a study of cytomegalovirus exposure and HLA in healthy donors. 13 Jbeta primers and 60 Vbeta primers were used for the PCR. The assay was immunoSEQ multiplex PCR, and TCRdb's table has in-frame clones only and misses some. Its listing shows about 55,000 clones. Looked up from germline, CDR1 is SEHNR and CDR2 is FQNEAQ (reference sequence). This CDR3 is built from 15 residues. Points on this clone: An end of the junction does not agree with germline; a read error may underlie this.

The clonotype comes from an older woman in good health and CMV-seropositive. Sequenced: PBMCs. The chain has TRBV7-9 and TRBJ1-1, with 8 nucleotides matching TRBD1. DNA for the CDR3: TGTGCCAGCAGCTCAGGACAGGGAGTGAACACTGAAGATTTCTTT. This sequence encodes CASSSGQGVNTEDFF.